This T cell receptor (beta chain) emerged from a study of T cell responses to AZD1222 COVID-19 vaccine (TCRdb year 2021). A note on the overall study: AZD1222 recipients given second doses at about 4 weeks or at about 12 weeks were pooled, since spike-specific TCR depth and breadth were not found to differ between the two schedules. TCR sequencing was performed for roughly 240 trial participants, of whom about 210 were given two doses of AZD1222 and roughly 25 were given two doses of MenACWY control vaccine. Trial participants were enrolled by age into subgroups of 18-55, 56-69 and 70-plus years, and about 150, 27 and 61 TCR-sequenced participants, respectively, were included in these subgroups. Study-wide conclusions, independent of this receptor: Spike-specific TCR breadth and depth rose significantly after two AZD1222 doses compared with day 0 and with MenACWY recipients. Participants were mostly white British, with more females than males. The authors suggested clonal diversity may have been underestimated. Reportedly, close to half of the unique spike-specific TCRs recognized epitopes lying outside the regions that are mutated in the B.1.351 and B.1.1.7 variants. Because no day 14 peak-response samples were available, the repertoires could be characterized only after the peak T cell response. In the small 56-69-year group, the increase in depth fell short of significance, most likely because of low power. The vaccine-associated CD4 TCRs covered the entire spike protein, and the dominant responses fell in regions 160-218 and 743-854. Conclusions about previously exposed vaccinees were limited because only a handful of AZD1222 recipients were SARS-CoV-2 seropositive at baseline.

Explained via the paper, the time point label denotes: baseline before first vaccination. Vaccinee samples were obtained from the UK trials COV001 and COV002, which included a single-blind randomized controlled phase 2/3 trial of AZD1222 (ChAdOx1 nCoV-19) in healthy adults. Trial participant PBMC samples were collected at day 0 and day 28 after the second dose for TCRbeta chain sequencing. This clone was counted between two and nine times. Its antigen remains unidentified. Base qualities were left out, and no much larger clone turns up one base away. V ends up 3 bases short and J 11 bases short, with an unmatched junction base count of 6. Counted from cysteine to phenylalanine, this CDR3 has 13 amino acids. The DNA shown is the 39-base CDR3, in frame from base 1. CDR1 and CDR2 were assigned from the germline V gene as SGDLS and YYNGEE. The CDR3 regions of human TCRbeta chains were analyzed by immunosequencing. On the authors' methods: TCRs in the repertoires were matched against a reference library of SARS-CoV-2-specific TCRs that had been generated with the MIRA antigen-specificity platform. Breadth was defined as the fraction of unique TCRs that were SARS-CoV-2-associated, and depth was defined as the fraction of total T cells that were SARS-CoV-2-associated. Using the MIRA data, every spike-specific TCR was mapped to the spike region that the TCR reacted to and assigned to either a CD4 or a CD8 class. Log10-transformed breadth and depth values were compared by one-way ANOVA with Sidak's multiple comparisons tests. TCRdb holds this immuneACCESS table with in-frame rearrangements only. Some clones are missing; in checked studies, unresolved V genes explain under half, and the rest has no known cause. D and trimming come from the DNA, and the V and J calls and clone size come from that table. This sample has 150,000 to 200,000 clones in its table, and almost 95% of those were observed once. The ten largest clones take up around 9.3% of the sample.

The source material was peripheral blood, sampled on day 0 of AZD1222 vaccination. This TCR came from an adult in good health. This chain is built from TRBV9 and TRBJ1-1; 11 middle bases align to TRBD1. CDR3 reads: CASSARTGGEAFF. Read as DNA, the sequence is TGTGCCAGCAGCGCGAGGACAGGGGGCGAGGCTTTCTTT.